The clone carrying this T cell receptor beta chain was counted ten times or more. Antigen unknown. The data derive from a study of CD8+CD57+ T cells in acquired aplastic anemia. Overall study: Reads per healthy sample averaged roughly 9.9 million (CD4+) and approximately 12 million (CD8+). Points from the study as a whole: Patients and controls had in common 25 to 30 CD8+ CDR3 sequences. Significant differences in CD8+ Simpson's diversity were not observed between patients and controls.

Germline V gene sequence: CDR1 SGHRS, CDR2 YFSETQ. The CDR3 has 14 amino acids. V lost 4 bases and J 4 bases, leaving 14 bases between the germline ends. The TCR beta profiling, which covered VDJ combination and CDR3 sequence, was carried out using genomic DNA as the template. From the reads, TCRdb called clonotypes with MiXCR, one entry per CDR3 protein. The data hold more than 100,000 distinct CDR3 sequences, with 35% to 50% observed a single time. The receptor's source is a human donor in good health, serving as a control. The sample consisted of sorted CD4+, CD8+, or CD8+CD57+ T cells (not recorded which) from PBMCs. The genes are TRBV5-1 and TRBJ1-2; maybe TRBD1 (6 bases). CDR3 nucleotide sequence: TGCGCCAGCAGCCCCGCGCAGGGGACCTATGGCTACACCTTC. Its protein is CASSPAQGTYGYTF.